This T cell receptor (beta chain) emerged from a study of blood T cells in healthy people across ages. Regarding the study as a whole: Calculation of diversity from one million T cells yielded estimates considered to be underestimates. There was a strong correlation between TCR beta diversity and naive T cell percentage.

Using a J-beta primer mix together with a sample-barcoded 5' primer, a second PCR was run for roughly 7 to 12 cycles. A tag from a template-switch adaptor with 12 random nucleotides marked each cDNA molecule. Each single sample gave us at least 2.5 million CDR3-containing paired-end reads. TCRdb reanalysed the 5' RACE reads using MiXCR and keeps one entry per CDR3 protein. Of some 550,000 distinct CDR3 sequences detected, less than 60% appear once; the ten largest clones hold 20% to 25%. V dropped 0 bases and J dropped 6 bases, with 3 bases sitting between them. CDR3 length: 11 amino acids. Germline loops: CDR1 MNHNY, CDR2 SVGAGI (reference sequence). There are many counts of this clonotype. Its target is not known.

Sequencing used blood. The clonotype was recovered from an older man in good health. V and J are TRBV6-6 and TRBJ2-7; unclear D gene. The CDR3 region is CASSYSREQYF. In DNA form, the CDR3 reads TGTGCCAGCAGTTACTCTCGCGAGCAGTACTTC.